This TCR beta chain derives from a study of OX40 agonist ivuxolimab in advanced cancers. Study information: The study reported partial responses in three patients: one hepatocellular carcinoma, two cutaneous melanoma. General observations from the study: Circulating CD4+ and CD8+ T cells showed clonal expansion by week 6 at 0.1 to 3.0 mg/kg. Antigen specificity remained undetermined for the expanded peripheral T cells.

The protocol was immunoSEQ multiplex PCR, while the TCRdb copy is restricted to in-frame clones and leaves out a portion. The sample has 60,000 to 85,000 clones, roughly 85% seen once. This clone has a handful of counts. No antigen is known for it. CDR1 is SGHTA and CDR2 is FQGTGA in the germline V gene. Trimming shortened V by 3 bases and J by 2 bases, and 7 bases separated the two germline ends. The CDR3 totals 13 residues. The sample consisted of CD4+ or CD8+ T cells sorted from blood, taken in a trial of the OX40 agonist ivuxolimab. The chain joins TRBV7-3 to TRBJ1-2, with D maybe TRBD1 (5 bases). This clonotype was sampled from an adult with an advanced solid tumor such as melanoma, head and neck, liver or kidney cancer. CDR3 sequence (DNA): TGTGCCAGCAGCTTGGGGGGGAACTATGGCTACACCTTC. Residues: CASSLGGNYGYTF.